Described below is a single T cell receptor (beta chain) sequence and its context. Its antigen is undetermined. Generated by immunoSEQ multiplex PCR, the TCRdb table keeps only in-frame clones and is missing some. Here the sample spans 10,000 to 15,000 clones, about 83% being singletons. The trim removed 2 bases at V and 4 bases at J, leaving 6 bases unmatched. The germline V gene has CDR1 MNHNS and CDR2 SASEGT. The CDR3 loop spans 16 amino acids. The data were obtained in a study of somatic mutations in cytotoxic T cells in rheumatoid arthritis. General study results and limits: Over 20% of CD8+ cells belonged to the largest CD8+ clone in about an eighth of the roughly 60 patients. Patients with rheumatoid arthritis, but not healthy controls, had CD8+ clonality that increased with age. No significant CD8+ T-cell clonality difference was found between rheumatoid arthritis patients and age-matched controls.

The source of this sequence is an adult with rheumatoid arthritis. Sequencing was performed on CD8+ T cells sorted from blood. The rearrangement links TRBV6-1 to TRBJ2-7, with 12 nucleotides matching TRBD2. As DNA, the CDR3 is TGTGCCAGCAGTGAATTCTGGACTAGCGGGATGTACGAGCAGTACTTC. This sequence encodes CASSEFWTSGMYEQYF.